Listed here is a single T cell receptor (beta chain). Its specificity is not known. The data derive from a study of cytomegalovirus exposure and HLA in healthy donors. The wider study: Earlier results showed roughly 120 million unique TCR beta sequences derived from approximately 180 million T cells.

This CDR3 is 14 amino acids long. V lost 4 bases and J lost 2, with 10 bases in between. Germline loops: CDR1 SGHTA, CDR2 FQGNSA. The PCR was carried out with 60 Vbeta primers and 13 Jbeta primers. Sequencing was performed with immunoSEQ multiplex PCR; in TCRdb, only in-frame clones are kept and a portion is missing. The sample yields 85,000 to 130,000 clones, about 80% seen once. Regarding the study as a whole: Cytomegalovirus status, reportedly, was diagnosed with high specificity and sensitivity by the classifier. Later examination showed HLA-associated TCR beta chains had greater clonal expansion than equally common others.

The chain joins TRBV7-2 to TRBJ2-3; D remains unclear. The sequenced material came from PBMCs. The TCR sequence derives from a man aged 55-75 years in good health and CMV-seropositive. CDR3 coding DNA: TGTGCCAGCAGCTCTAGGATCTACACAGATACGCAGTATTTT. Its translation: CASSSRIYTDTQYF.